These 3 T cell receptor beta chains were sequenced from one sample in a study of PD-1 blockade in mismatch repair-deficient tumors. The assay was immunoSEQ multiplex PCR, and TCRdb's table has in-frame clones only and misses some. The sample shows roughly 48,000 clones, around 77% of them seen only once. The sequencing here drew on PBMCs, taken before pembrolizumab treatment. The origin of the receptors is an adult with mismatch repair-deficient cancer.

The V call is TRBV11-2, the J call TRBJ2-1; 8 positions match TRBD1. The CDR3 is 14 amino acids. The germline V gene has CDR1 SGHAT and CDR2 FQNNGV. The V segment lost 9 bases and the J segment 2 bases; nucleotides outside the gene matches: 6. CDR3 loop: CASGGQVAYNEQFF. CDR3 DNA sequence: TGTGCCAGTGGGGGACAGGTGGCCTACAATGAGCAGTTCTTC.

The V call is TRBV9, the J call TRBJ1-1; D unclear. Germline CDR1 SGDLS, CDR2 YYNGEE. V dropped 0 bases and J dropped 1 base, with 4 bases sitting between them. The CDR3 covers 13 residues. The chain's CDR3 is CASSVASNTEAFF. The CDR3 DNA follows: TGTGCCAGCAGCGTAGCCTCGAACACTGAAGCTTTCTTT.

The chain joins TRBV9 to TRBJ2-3, with 12 bases matching TRBD2. Germline trimming cut 1 base from V and 1 base from J; bases unmatched to any gene: 1. The CDR3 runs to 16 residues. The germline V gene encodes CDR1 SGDLS and CDR2 YYNGEE. CDR3 DNA: TGTGCCAGCAGCGTAAGGACTAGCGGGGGCACAGATACGCAGTATTTT. Its protein product is CASSVRTSGGTDTQYF.